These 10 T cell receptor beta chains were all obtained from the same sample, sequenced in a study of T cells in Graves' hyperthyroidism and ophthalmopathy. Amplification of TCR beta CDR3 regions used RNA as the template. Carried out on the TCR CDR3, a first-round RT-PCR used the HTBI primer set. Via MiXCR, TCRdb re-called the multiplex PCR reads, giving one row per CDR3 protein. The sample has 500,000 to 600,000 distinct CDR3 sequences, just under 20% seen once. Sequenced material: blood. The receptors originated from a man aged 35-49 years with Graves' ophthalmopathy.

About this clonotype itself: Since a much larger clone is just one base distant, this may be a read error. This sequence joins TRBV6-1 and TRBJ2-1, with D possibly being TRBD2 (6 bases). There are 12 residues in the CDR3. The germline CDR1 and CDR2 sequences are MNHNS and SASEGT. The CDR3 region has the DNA TGTGCCAGCAGCCAGGGAGGCAATGAGCAGTCCTTC. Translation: CASSQGGNEQSF.

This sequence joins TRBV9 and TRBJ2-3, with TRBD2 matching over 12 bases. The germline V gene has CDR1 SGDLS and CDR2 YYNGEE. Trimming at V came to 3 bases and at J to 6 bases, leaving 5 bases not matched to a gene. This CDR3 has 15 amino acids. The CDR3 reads CASSGSGTSGDTQYF. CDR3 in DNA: TGTGCCAGCAGCGGGTCCGGGACTAGCGGGGATACGCAGTATTTT.

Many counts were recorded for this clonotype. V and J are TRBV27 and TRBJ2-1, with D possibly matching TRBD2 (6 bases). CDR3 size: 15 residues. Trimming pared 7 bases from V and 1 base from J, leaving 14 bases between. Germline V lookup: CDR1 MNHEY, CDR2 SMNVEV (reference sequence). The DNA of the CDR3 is TGTGCCAGCACCGGGGGTCTCGCTTCCTACAATGAGCAGTTCTTC. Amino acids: CASTGGLASYNEQFF.

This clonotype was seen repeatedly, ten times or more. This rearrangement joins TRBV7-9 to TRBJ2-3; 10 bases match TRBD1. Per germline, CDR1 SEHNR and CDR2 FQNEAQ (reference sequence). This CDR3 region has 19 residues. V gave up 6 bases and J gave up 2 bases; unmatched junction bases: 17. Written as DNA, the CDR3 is TGTGCCAGCAGTCGTCCCGGGACAGGGGAATCATTACCCACAGATACGCAGTATTTT. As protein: CASSRPGTGESLPTDTQYF.

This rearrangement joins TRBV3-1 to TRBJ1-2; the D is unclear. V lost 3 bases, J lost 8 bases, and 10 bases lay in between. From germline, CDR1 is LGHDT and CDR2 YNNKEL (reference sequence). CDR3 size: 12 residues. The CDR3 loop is CASSHVGEGYTF. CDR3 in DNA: TGTGCCAGCAGCCATGTTGGGGAAGGCTACACCTTC.

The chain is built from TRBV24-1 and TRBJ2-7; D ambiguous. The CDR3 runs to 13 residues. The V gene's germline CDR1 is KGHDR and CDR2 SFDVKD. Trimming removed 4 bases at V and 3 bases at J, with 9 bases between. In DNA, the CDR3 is TGTGCCACCAGTGACCCGGACGGCTACGAGCAGTACTTC. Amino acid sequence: CATSDPDGYEQYF.

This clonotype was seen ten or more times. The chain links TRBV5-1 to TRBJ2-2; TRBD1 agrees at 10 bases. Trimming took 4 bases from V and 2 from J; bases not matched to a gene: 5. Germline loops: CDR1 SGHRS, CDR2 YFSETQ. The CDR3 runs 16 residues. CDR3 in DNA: TGCGCCAGCAGCCGCCGGGACAGGGGAAACACCGGGGAGCTGTTTTTT. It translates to CASSRRDRGNTGELFF.

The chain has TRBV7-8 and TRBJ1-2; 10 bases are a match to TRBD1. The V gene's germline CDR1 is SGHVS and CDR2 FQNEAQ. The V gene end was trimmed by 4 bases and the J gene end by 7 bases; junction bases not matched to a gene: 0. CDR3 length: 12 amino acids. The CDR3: CASSWDRGGYTF. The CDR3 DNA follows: TGTGCCAGCAGCTGGGACAGGGGTGGCTACACCTTC.

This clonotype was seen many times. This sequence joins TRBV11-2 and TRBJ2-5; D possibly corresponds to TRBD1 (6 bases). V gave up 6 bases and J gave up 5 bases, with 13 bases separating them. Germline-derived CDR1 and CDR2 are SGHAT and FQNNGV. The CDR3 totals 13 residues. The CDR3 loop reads CASSFNQGETQYF. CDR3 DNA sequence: TGTGCCAGCAGTTTCAACCAGGGGGAGACCCAGTACTTC.

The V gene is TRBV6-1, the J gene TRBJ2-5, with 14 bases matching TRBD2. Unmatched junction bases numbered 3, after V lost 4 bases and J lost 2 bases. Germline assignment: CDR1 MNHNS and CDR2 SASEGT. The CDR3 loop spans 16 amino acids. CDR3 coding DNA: TGTGCCAGCAGTGTCGGACTAGCGGGGGGTCAAGAGACCCAGTACTTC. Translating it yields CASSVGLAGGQETQYF.